Presented here are 24 T cell receptor beta chains from one specimen sequenced in a study of Ad26.COV2.S vaccination and SARS-CoV-2 variants. The treatment was: 19 received Ad26.COV2.S at low or high dose, single or two shots; about 5 received placebo; per-sample allocation not given. Day 63 after the first vaccine or placebo injection was the time point for sampling. The method was immunoSEQ multiplex PCR; TCRdb's version includes in-frame clones alone and lacks a portion of them. The repertoire holds 200,000 to 250,000 clones, with 88% as singletons. The sequencing used peripheral blood, collected in a trial of Ad26.COV2.S vaccine versus placebo. All receptors come from a person between 18 and 59 years old who received the Ad26.COV2.S COVID-19 vaccine or a placebo.

V and J are TRBV12-3 or TRBV12-4 and TRBJ2-1, with unresolved D. The V end was cut by 5 bases, the J end by 7 bases, with 6 bases between. This CDR3 has 11 residues. In nucleotides, the CDR3 is TGTGCCAGCAGTCAGCAGAATGAGCAGTTCTTC. Amino acids: CASSQQNEQFF.

The V gene is TRBV5-5, the J gene TRBJ1-4; D is perhaps TRBD1 (5 bases). The CDR3 consists of 13 residues. Trimming cost V 7 bases and J 7 bases, with 14 bases left between them. The germline V gene has CDR1 SGHKS and CDR2 YYEKEE (reference sequence). The CDR3 DNA sequence: TGTGCCAGCGCCCTCAGGGTTAGTGAAAAACTGTTTTTT. Its protein product is CASALRVSEKLFF.

Written as DNA, the CDR3 is TGTGCCAGTAGCTTCAGCGGGAGCTCCTACAATGAGCAGTTCTTC. It yields the protein CASSFSGSSYNEQFF. The chain carries TRBV19 and TRBJ2-1; 8 bases line up with TRBD2. The CDR3 totals 15 residues. The ends lost 6 bases at V and 0 bases at J; junction bases unmatched: 4. Germline V CDR1 and CDR2: LNHDA, SQIVND (reference sequence).

The rearrangement uses TRBV27 and TRBJ2-2, with D possibly TRBD2 on 5 matching bases. CDR1 MNHEY and CDR2 SMNVEV come from the germline V gene (reference sequence). V was trimmed by 3 bases and J by 4 bases, leaving 9 bases between them. The CDR3 loop spans 14 amino acids. CDR3 loop: CASSFGAGTGELFF. The CDR3 region has the DNA TGTGCCAGCAGTTTCGGCGCGGGCACCGGGGAGCTGTTTTTT.

The chain employs TRBV5-1 and TRBJ2-3, with D unresolved. V gave up 3 bases and J gave up 2 bases, with 13 bases separating them. Germline V CDR1 and CDR2: SGHRS, YFSETQ. This CDR3 region has 15 residues. The CDR3 loop is CASSSRTTSTDTQYF. DNA for the CDR3: TGCGCCAGCAGCTCCCGCACTACTTCCACAGATACGCAGTATTTT.

This chain links TRBV7-2 with TRBJ1-4; the match to TRBD1 covers 9 bases. The CDR3 consists of 16 residues. Germline CDR1 SGHTA, CDR2 FQGNSA. Unmatched junction bases numbered 6, after V lost 4 bases and J lost 3 bases. The CDR3 DNA is TGTGCCAGCAGCTCTACAGGGGGCAATGCTAATGAAAAACTGTTTTTT. The encoded protein is CASSSTGGNANEKLFF.

This rearrangement joins TRBV5-6 to TRBJ2-1; 11 positions match TRBD2. The trim removed 0 bases at V and 4 bases at J, leaving 6 bases unmatched. The CDR3 loop spans 17 amino acids. CDR1 and CDR2 from the germline V gene are SGHDT and YYEEEE. The CDR3 DNA reads TGTGCCAGCAGCTTGGGGCTAGCGGGAGGCATTTACAATGAGCAGTTCTTC. Translation: CASSLGLAGGIYNEQFF.

The rearrangement links TRBV7-6 to TRBJ2-2, with a tentative D call TRBD2 (6 bases). The germline gives CDR1 SGHVS, CDR2 FNYEAQ. With 1 base removed from V and 5 bases from J, the gap between germline ends came to 14 bases. The CDR3 totals 16 residues. CDR3 sequence: CASSLVFGRGTGELFF. CDR3 bases: TGTGCCAGCAGCTTAGTATTCGGGAGAGGGACCGGGGAGCTGTTTTTT.

This rearrangement joins TRBV30 to TRBJ1-1, with no clear D. The CDR3 contains 14 residues. Trimming cost V 2 bases and J 1 base, with 11 bases left between them. The V gene's germline CDR1 is GTSNPN and CDR2 SVGIG (reference sequence). The DNA for the CDR3 is TGTGCCTGGAGTCAAGGACTCTCGAACACTGAAGCTTTCTTT. This sequence encodes CAWSQGLSNTEAFF.

CDR3 region: CASSLNQGTGGNIQYF. Written as DNA, the CDR3 is TGTGCCAGCAGTTTAAATCAGGGGACGGGTGGAAACATTCAGTACTTC. V and J are TRBV28 and TRBJ2-4; possibly TRBD1 for D (6 bases). V was trimmed by 2 bases and J by 6 bases, leaving 17 bases between them. The CDR3 consists of 16 residues. Germline V gene data show CDR1 as MDHEN and CDR2 as SYDVKM.

The sample holds one count of this clone. The CDR3 DNA reads as TGTGCCAGCAGCCTCGGACAGGGACTGACCGAGGAGCAGTACTTC. Its translation: CASSLGQGLTEEQYF. The rearrangement uses TRBV9 and TRBJ2-7; 8 positions agree with TRBD1. CDR1 is SGDLS and CDR2 is YYNGEE in the germline V gene. V was pared by 4 bases and J by 7 bases, with 13 bases of the junction left unmatched. The CDR3 consists of 15 residues.

The chain combines TRBV18 with TRBJ1-4, with unresolved D. In germline, CDR1 is KGHSH, CDR2 LQKENI. The ends were cut back, 3 bases at V and 8 bases at J, with 4 bases in the middle. This CDR3 is built from 11 residues. The CDR3 sequence is CASSPGEKLFF. The CDR3 region has the DNA TGTGCCAGCTCACCGGGGGAAAAACTGTTTTTT.

The chain joins TRBV7-9 to TRBJ2-2; a possible D gene is TRBD1 (6 bases). Germline CDR1 is SEHNR and CDR2 is FQNEAQ (reference sequence). Trimming removed 7 bases at V and 5 bases at J, with 17 bases between. CDR3 length equals 15 residues. The CDR3 DNA sequence: TGTGCCAGCATGTGGGGGACAACAGGGACCGGGGAGCTGTTTTTT. As protein: CASMWGTTGTGELFF.

This clone was seen more than once but under ten times. The V gene is TRBV4-3, the J gene TRBJ1-5; 8 bases match TRBD1. Germline CDR1 and CDR2: LGHNA and YSLEER. V was pared by 1 base and J by 1 base, with 9 bases of the junction left unmatched. The CDR3 is 18 amino acids. The CDR3 region is CASSQAHAGGRSNQPQHF. The CDR3 DNA follows: TGCGCCAGCAGCCAAGCTCACGCAGGGGGCAGGAGCAATCAGCCCCAGCATTTT.

The chain links TRBV9 to TRBJ1-5; D unresolved. Germline assignment: CDR1 SGDLS and CDR2 YYNGEE. The CDR3 has 12 residues. The V end lost 2 bases, the J end lost 5 bases, and 5 bases lay between the germline ends. The CDR3 DNA is TGTGCCAGCAGCGTTCTCGATCAGCCCCAGCATTTT. Its translation is CASSVLDQPQHF.

This chain uses TRBV3-1 (or the pseudogene TRBV3-2) with TRBJ2-5, with D perhaps TRBD1 or TRBD2 (7 bases each). Germline V gene sequence: CDR1 LGHDT, CDR2 YNNKEL (reference sequence). The CDR3 runs 15 residues. Trimming pared 4 bases from V and 5 bases from J, leaving 17 bases between. The CDR3 is CASSPGGRGSETQYF. The CDR3 nucleotides are TGTGCCAGCAGCCCAGGGGGGCGGGGGAGTGAGACCCAGTACTTC.

Here the CDR3 reads CASSSSAGEADTQYF. The CDR3 DNA reads as TGTGCCAGCAGTTCCTCAGCGGGTGAGGCAGATACGCAGTATTTT. The chain employs TRBV28 and TRBJ2-3; D perhaps matches TRBD2 (6 bases). Trimming shortened V by 4 bases and J by 4 bases, and 15 bases separated the two germline ends. The CDR3 runs 15 residues. Germline V lookup: CDR1 MDHEN, CDR2 SYDVKM.

The rearrangement uses TRBV28 and TRBJ1-5; 8 bases match TRBD1. The CDR3 is 18 residues long. Germline CDR1 is MDHEN and CDR2 is SYDVKM. V was pared by 3 bases and J by 7 bases, with 17 bases of the junction left unmatched. CDR3 region: CASSFPRTGQPFGQPQHF. The DNA for the CDR3 is TGTGCCAGCAGTTTCCCGAGGACAGGGCAGCCCTTTGGACAGCCCCAGCATTTT.

The J gene is TRBJ2-1, the V gene TRBV6-1; 8 nucleotides match TRBD2. The junction had 8 bases not matched to a gene; V was cut back by 2 bases and J by 2 bases. Germline V lookup: CDR1 MNHNS, CDR2 SASEGT. The CDR3 contains 17 residues. CDR3 region: CASSESPGGPPYNEQFF. CDR3 DNA sequence: TGTGCCAGCAGTGAATCCCCGGGGGGGCCCCCCTACAATGAGCAGTTCTTC.

The chain links TRBV6-5 to TRBJ2-2, with TRBD1 matching 9 bases. The J segment lost 7 bases and the V segment lost 8 bases, leaving 11 bases of the junction unmatched. The germline V gene has CDR1 MNHEY and CDR2 SVGAGI. The CDR3 spans 15 residues. The CDR3 loop is CASGWLDRGGGELFF. Written as DNA, the CDR3 is TGTGCCAGCGGTTGGTTGGACAGGGGAGGCGGGGAGCTGTTTTTT.

The genes are TRBV5-5 and TRBJ2-3; TRBD2 agrees at 13 bases. The CDR3 runs 17 residues. The V segment lost 5 bases and the J segment 4 bases; nucleotides outside the gene matches: 10. Germline assignment: CDR1 SGHKS and CDR2 YYEKEE (reference sequence). The CDR3 spells CASSPSGTSGMADTQYF. The DNA of the CDR3 is TGTGCCAGCAGTCCTTCCGGGACTAGCGGGATGGCAGATACGCAGTATTTT.

V is TRBV20-1 and J is TRBJ2-5; TRBD1 is a possible D gene (6 bases). The germline gives CDR1 DFQATT, CDR2 SNEGSKA (reference sequence). The length of the CDR3 is 11 residues. V was trimmed by 4 bases and J by 4 bases, leaving 7 bases between them. Written as DNA, the CDR3 is TGCAGTGCTAACAGGGCAGAGACCCAGTACTTC. This codes for CSANRAETQYF.

V is TRBV27 and J is TRBJ2-5; D might be TRBD1 (6 bases). The CDR3 spans 15 residues. Germline loops: CDR1 MNHEY, CDR2 SMNVEV (reference sequence). Trimming pared 6 bases from V and 4 bases from J, leaving 18 bases between. CDR3 sequence reads: CASSPKVGAGETQYF. CDR3 nucleotide sequence: TGTGCCAGCAGCCCTAAGGTGGGGGCTGGAGAGACCCAGTACTTC.

This clone was found a few times. V usage is TRBV24-1 and J usage is TRBJ2-3; 10 bases are a match to TRBD1. The CDR3 is 15 residues long. Germline V gene data show CDR1 as KGHDR and CDR2 as SFDVKD. The ends lost 0 bases at V and 6 bases at J; junction bases unmatched: 2. The CDR3 DNA reads as TGTGCCACCAGTGATTTGGGGACAGGGGAGGATACGCAGTATTTT. It translates to CATSDLGTGEDTQYF.